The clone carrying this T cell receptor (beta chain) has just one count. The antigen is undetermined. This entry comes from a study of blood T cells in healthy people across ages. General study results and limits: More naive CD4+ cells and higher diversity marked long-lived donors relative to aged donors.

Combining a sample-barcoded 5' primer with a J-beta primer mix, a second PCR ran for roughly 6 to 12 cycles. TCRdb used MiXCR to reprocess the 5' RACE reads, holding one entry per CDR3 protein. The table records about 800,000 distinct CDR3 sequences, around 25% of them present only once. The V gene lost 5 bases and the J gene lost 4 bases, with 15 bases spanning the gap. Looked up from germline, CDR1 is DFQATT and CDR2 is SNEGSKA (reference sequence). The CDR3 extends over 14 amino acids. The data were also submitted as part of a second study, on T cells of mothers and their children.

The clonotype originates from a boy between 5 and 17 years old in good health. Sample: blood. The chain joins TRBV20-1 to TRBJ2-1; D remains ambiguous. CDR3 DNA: TGCAGTGCTGTGCTGGGCGGCAAATACAATGAGCAGTTCTTC. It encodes CSAVLGGKYNEQFF.